A selection of T cell receptor beta chains follows, all from one sample in a study of response to subunit inactivated influenza vaccine. Each CDR3 protein gets one entry after TCRdb re-called the RT-PCR reads with MiXCR. The sample has 490,000 or so distinct CDR3 sequences, approximately 7.6% seen once. Sample: PBMCs from blood, taken 23 to 25 months after vaccination. The receptors here all came from a man aged 50-75 years who received an inactivated influenza vaccine. The CDR3 runs from the conserved cysteine through the conserved F or W. Each record gives: D gene, J gene, clone size, V gene, CDR3 protein, CDR3 DNA. A D gene is named only where the DNA matches it firmly. Clone size appears in some rows only: once, few, many, or a class for an expanded clone.

D gene: TRBD2
J gene: TRBJ2-3
clone size: NA
V gene: TRBV18
CDR3 protein: CASLGLAEAASTDTQYF
CDR3 DNA: TGTGCCAGCTTAGGACTAGCGGAGGCGGCTAGCACAGATACGCAGTATTTT

D gene: NA
J gene: TRBJ2-5
clone size: NA
V gene: TRBV20-1
CDR3 protein: CSARDPFKTQYF
CDR3 DNA: TGCAGTGCTAGAGACCCATTCAAGACCCAGTACTTC

D gene: TRBD1
J gene: TRBJ1-1
clone size: few
V gene: TRBV5-1
CDR3 protein: CASSFYYRGGMNTEAFF
CDR3 DNA: TGCGCCAGCAGCTTCTATTACAGGGGAGGTATGAACACTGAAGCTTTCTTT

D gene: TRBD1
J gene: TRBJ2-7
clone size: few
V gene: TRBV19
CDR3 protein: CASSPDRASYEQYF
CDR3 DNA: TGTGCCAGTAGTCCGGACAGGGCCTCCTACGAGCAGTACTTC

D gene: NA
J gene: TRBJ1-3
clone size: few
V gene: TRBV6-1
CDR3 protein: CASRDPPGNTIYF
CDR3 DNA: TGTGCCAGCAGAGACCCCCCGGGAAACACCATATATTTT

D gene: TRBD2
J gene: TRBJ2-7
clone size: NA
V gene: TRBV7-2
CDR3 protein: CASSLASGMYEQYF
CDR3 DNA: TGTGCCAGCAGCTTAGCTAGCGGGATGTACGAGCAGTACTTC

D gene: NA
J gene: TRBJ2-3
clone size: many
V gene: TRBV12-3/TRBV12-4
CDR3 protein: CASSFLEVDTQYF
CDR3 DNA: TGTGCCAGCAGTTTCCTGGAAGTAGATACGCAGTATTTT

D gene: NA
J gene: TRBJ2-3
clone size: NA
V gene: TRBV29-1
CDR3 protein: CSVELLADTQYF
CDR3 DNA: TGCAGCGTTGAACTCCTAGCAGATACGCAGTATTTT

D gene: NA
J gene: TRBJ2-1
clone size: few
V gene: TRBV5-6
CDR3 protein: CASGLFGDEQFF
CDR3 DNA: TGTGCCAGCGGCTTATTTGGTGATGAGCAGTTCTTC

D gene: TRBD2
J gene: TRBJ2-7
clone size: NA
V gene: TRBV12-3/TRBV12-4
CDR3 protein: CASTGLAEYEQYF
CDR3 DNA: TGTGCCAGCACCGGACTAGCGGAATACGAGCAGTACTTC

D gene: TRBD2
J gene: TRBJ2-3
clone size: many
V gene: TRBV5-1
CDR3 protein: CASSPYLAGGGTDTQYF
CDR3 DNA: TGCGCCAGCAGCCCCTACCTAGCGGGGGGGGGCACAGATACGCAGTATTTT

D gene: TRBD1
J gene: TRBJ1-5
clone size: few
V gene: TRBV12-3/TRBV12-4
CDR3 protein: CASRQTGGFNQPQHF
CDR3 DNA: TGTGCCAGCAGGCAGACAGGGGGCTTCAATCAGCCCCAGCATTTT

D gene: NA
J gene: TRBJ1-5
clone size: few
V gene: TRBV6-2/TRBV6-3
CDR3 protein: CASSSGRTQPQHF
CDR3 DNA: TGTGCCAGCAGTTCCGGCAGGACACAGCCCCAGCATTTT

D gene: NA
J gene: TRBJ1-5
clone size: few
V gene: TRBV29-1
CDR3 protein: CSVVLGNTNQPQHF
CDR3 DNA: TGCAGCGTTGTACTGGGGAACACTAATCAGCCCCAGCATTTT

D gene: NA
J gene: TRBJ1-1
clone size: many
V gene: TRBV28
CDR3 protein: CASSLFQDLAAFF
CDR3 DNA: TGTGCCAGCAGTTTATTCCAGGACCTGGCGGCTTTCTTT

D gene: NA
J gene: TRBJ2-1
clone size: many
V gene: TRBV4-3
CDR3 protein: CASSQDVDRGLNEQFF
CDR3 DNA: TGCGCCAGCAGCCAAGATGTGGATAGGGGACTCAATGAGCAGTTCTTC

D gene: NA
J gene: TRBJ2-7
clone size: few
V gene: TRBV12-3/TRBV12-4
CDR3 protein: CASTLAGEQYF
CDR3 DNA: TGTGCCAGCACCCTAGCAGGCGAGCAGTACTTC

D gene: TRBD2
J gene: TRBJ2-1
clone size: NA
V gene: TRBV14
CDR3 protein: CASSPRGLAGKSVYNEQFF
CDR3 DNA: TGTGCCAGCAGCCCTCGCGGACTAGCGGGAAAATCGGTCTACAATGAGCAGTTCTTC

D gene: NA
J gene: TRBJ2-7
clone size: few
V gene: TRBV9
CDR3 protein: CASSRGTTGGARNEQYF
CDR3 DNA: TGTGCCAGCAGCCGGGGGACCACAGGAGGGGCGAGGAACGAGCAGTACTTC

D gene: TRBD2
J gene: TRBJ2-7
clone size: NA
V gene: TRBV28
CDR3 protein: CASSSPFITTSGTYEQYF
CDR3 DNA: TGTGCCAGCAGTTCTCCATTTATCACTACTAGCGGGACCTACGAGCAGTACTTC

D gene: TRBD2
J gene: TRBJ2-7
clone size: few
V gene: TRBV20-1
CDR3 protein: CSAIPLAEISYEQYF
CDR3 DNA: TGCAGTGCTATCCCCCTAGCGGAGATCTCCTACGAGCAGTACTTC

D gene: NA
J gene: TRBJ1-1
clone size: few
V gene: TRBV10-3
CDR3 protein: CAISAKGMNTEAFF
CDR3 DNA: TGTGCCATCAGTGCTAAGGGAATGAACACTGAAGCTTTCTTT

D gene: NA
J gene: TRBJ2-5
clone size: few
V gene: TRBV6-6
CDR3 protein: CASSYSSTGTQYF
CDR3 DNA: TGTGCCAGCAGTTACTCTTCGACGGGGACCCAGTACTTC

D gene: NA
J gene: TRBJ1-1
clone size: few
V gene: TRBV2
CDR3 protein: CASTYWDSEGAFF
CDR3 DNA: TGTGCCAGCACCTACTGGGACTCCGAGGGAGCTTTCTTT

D gene: NA
J gene: TRBJ2-2
clone size: NA
V gene: TRBV6-5
CDR3 protein: CASSSPVKAGELFF
CDR3 DNA: TGTGCCAGCAGTTCCCCCGTGAAGGCCGGGGAGCTGTTTTTT

D gene: NA
J gene: TRBJ2-1
clone size: NA
V gene: TRBV20-1
CDR3 protein: CSARKGPTESSYNEQFF
CDR3 DNA: TGCAGTGCTAGGAAGGGTCCGACTGAAAGCTCCTACAATGAGCAGTTCTTC

D gene: TRBD2
J gene: TRBJ2-1
clone size: many
V gene: TRBV28
CDR3 protein: CASSASGIAYNEQFF
CDR3 DNA: TGTGCCAGCAGTGCTAGCGGGATCGCCTACAATGAGCAGTTCTTC

D gene: NA
J gene: TRBJ2-2
clone size: many
V gene: TRBV12-3/TRBV12-4
CDR3 protein: CASSFYRLNTGELFF
CDR3 DNA: TGTGCCAGCAGTTTTTACAGGTTGAACACCGGGGAGCTGTTTTTT

D gene: TRBD1
J gene: TRBJ1-2
clone size: few
V gene: TRBV12-3/TRBV12-4
CDR3 protein: CASSLGTGVVYGYTF
CDR3 DNA: TGTGCCAGCAGTTTGGGGACAGGGGTGGTCTATGGCTACACCTTC

D gene: NA
J gene: TRBJ2-1
clone size: NA
V gene: TRBV6-2/TRBV6-3
CDR3 protein: CASKRSSYNEQFF
CDR3 DNA: TGTGCCAGCAAGCGGAGCTCCTACAATGAGCAGTTCTTC

D gene: NA
J gene: TRBJ2-6
clone size: many
V gene: TRBV9
CDR3 protein: CASSVLAGANVLTF
CDR3 DNA: TGTGCCAGCAGCGTATTAGCTGGGGCCAACGTCCTGACTTTC

D gene: NA
J gene: TRBJ2-7
clone size: many
V gene: TRBV29-1
CDR3 protein: CSVERGNYEQYF
CDR3 DNA: TGCAGCGTTGAAAGGGGCAACTACGAGCAGTACTTC

D gene: NA
J gene: TRBJ1-2
clone size: NA
V gene: TRBV4-3
CDR3 protein: CASSQDFRQDGGYTF
CDR3 DNA: TGCGCCAGCAGCCAAGATTTTAGACAGGATGGTGGCTACACCTTC

D gene: TRBD1
J gene: TRBJ1-2
clone size: NA
V gene: TRBV28
CDR3 protein: CASSVRDRGTTF
CDR3 DNA: TGTGCCAGCAGTGTCCGGGACAGGGGAACGACCTTC

D gene: NA
J gene: TRBJ2-7
clone size: few
V gene: TRBV29-1
CDR3 protein: CSVMTNSYEQYF
CDR3 DNA: TGCAGCGTAATGACAAACTCCTACGAGCAGTACTTC

D gene: TRBD1
J gene: TRBJ1-5
clone size: many
V gene: TRBV20-1
CDR3 protein: CSARVPQGKPQHF
CDR3 DNA: TGCAGTGCTAGAGTTCCACAGGGGAAGCCCCAGCATTTT

D gene: NA
J gene: TRBJ1-6
clone size: NA
V gene: TRBV4-1
CDR3 protein: CASSQDFSPLHF
CDR3 DNA: TGCGCCAGCAGCCAAGATTTCTCACCCCTCCACTTT

D gene: TRBD2
J gene: TRBJ2-1
clone size: many
V gene: TRBV20-1
CDR3 protein: CSARLGAGSYNEQFF
CDR3 DNA: TGCAGTGCTAGGCTTGGAGCGGGGTCATACAATGAGCAGTTCTTC

D gene: NA
J gene: TRBJ1-2
clone size: few
V gene: TRBV30
CDR3 protein: CAWNAVQGNYGYTF
CDR3 DNA: TGTGCCTGGAACGCGGTACAGGGTAACTATGGCTACACCTTC

D gene: TRBD1
J gene: TRBJ1-5
clone size: few
V gene: TRBV9
CDR3 protein: CASSVGTGNGQPQHF
CDR3 DNA: TGTGCCAGCAGCGTAGGGACAGGGAACGGGCAGCCCCAGCATTTT

D gene: NA
J gene: TRBJ1-4
clone size: few
V gene: TRBV12-3/TRBV12-4
CDR3 protein: CASCGTEGTTNEKLFF
CDR3 DNA: TGTGCCAGCTGTGGAACCGAGGGAACGACTAATGAAAAACTGTTTTTT

D gene: NA
J gene: TRBJ2-1
clone size: few
V gene: TRBV4-1
CDR3 protein: CASSPIMSTVGNEQFF
CDR3 DNA: TGCGCCAGCAGCCCCATAATGTCAACGGTCGGCAATGAGCAGTTCTTC

D gene: NA
J gene: TRBJ1-1
clone size: NA
V gene: TRBV2
CDR3 protein: CASSEADTEAFF
CDR3 DNA: TGTGCCAGCAGTGAAGCAGACACTGAAGCTTTCTTT

D gene: NA
J gene: TRBJ2-5
clone size: NA
V gene: TRBV4-2
CDR3 protein: CASSPGSGKWETQYF
CDR3 DNA: TGTGCCAGCAGCCCGGGGTCAGGGAAGTGGGAGACCCAGTACTTC

D gene: NA
J gene: TRBJ2-1
clone size: few
V gene: TRBV4-1
CDR3 protein: CASSQGVAGGHEQFF
CDR3 DNA: TGCGCCAGCAGCCAAGGGGTCGCGGGTGGGCATGAGCAGTTCTTC

D gene: NA
J gene: TRBJ1-4
clone size: NA
V gene: TRBV20-1
CDR3 protein: CSARGDGPGKLFF
CDR3 DNA: TGCAGTGCTAGAGGGGACGGCCCAGGAAAACTGTTTTTT

D gene: NA
J gene: TRBJ2-1
clone size: few
V gene: TRBV20-1
CDR3 protein: CSARQTLGNEQFF
CDR3 DNA: TGCAGTGCTAGACAGACCCTGGGCAATGAGCAGTTCTTC

D gene: NA
J gene: TRBJ2-7
clone size: few
V gene: TRBV3-1
CDR3 protein: CASSQADGIYEQYF
CDR3 DNA: TGTGCCAGCAGCCAAGCGGACGGGATTTACGAGCAGTACTTC

D gene: NA
J gene: TRBJ2-7
clone size: few
V gene: TRBV6-1
CDR3 protein: CASSELRWVSVNEQYF
CDR3 DNA: TGTGCCAGCAGTGAACTTCGTTGGGTTTCAGTTAACGAGCAGTACTTC

D gene: TRBD1
J gene: TRBJ1-1
clone size: NA
V gene: TRBV20-1
CDR3 protein: CSARPEAPRGRFAFF
CDR3 DNA: TGCAGTGCTAGACCCGAGGCCCCCAGGGGGCGATTTGCTTTCTTT

D gene: TRBD2
J gene: TRBJ2-1
clone size: many
V gene: TRBV7-6
CDR3 protein: CASSPTSVSYNEQFF
CDR3 DNA: TGTGCCAGCAGCCCAACTAGCGTCTCCTACAATGAGCAGTTCTTC

D gene: NA
J gene: TRBJ1-1
clone size: NA
V gene: TRBV4-2
CDR3 protein: CASSQDRQTIPLNTEAFF
CDR3 DNA: TGTGCCAGCAGCCAAGATCGGCAGACCATCCCTTTGAACACTGAAGCTTTCTTT

D gene: TRBD1
J gene: TRBJ1-5
clone size: few
V gene: TRBV20-1
CDR3 protein: CSASAGGARTSQPQHF
CDR3 DNA: TGCAGTGCTAGTGCAGGGGGCGCCCGGACGAGTCAGCCCCAGCATTTT

D gene: NA
J gene: TRBJ2-5
clone size: many
V gene: TRBV29-1
CDR3 protein: CSVVTGVGETQYF
CDR3 DNA: TGCAGCGTTGTGACGGGAGTCGGGGAGACCCAGTACTTC

D gene: NA
J gene: TRBJ2-1
clone size: many
V gene: TRBV2
CDR3 protein: CASRAPDGQSSYNEQFF
CDR3 DNA: TGTGCCAGCAGGGCGCCTGATGGACAAAGCTCCTACAATGAGCAGTTCTTC

D gene: TRBD1
J gene: TRBJ2-7
clone size: few
V gene: TRBV18
CDR3 protein: CASSLGTGLNEQYF
CDR3 DNA: TGTGCCAGCTCACTCGGGACAGGGCTTAACGAGCAGTACTTC